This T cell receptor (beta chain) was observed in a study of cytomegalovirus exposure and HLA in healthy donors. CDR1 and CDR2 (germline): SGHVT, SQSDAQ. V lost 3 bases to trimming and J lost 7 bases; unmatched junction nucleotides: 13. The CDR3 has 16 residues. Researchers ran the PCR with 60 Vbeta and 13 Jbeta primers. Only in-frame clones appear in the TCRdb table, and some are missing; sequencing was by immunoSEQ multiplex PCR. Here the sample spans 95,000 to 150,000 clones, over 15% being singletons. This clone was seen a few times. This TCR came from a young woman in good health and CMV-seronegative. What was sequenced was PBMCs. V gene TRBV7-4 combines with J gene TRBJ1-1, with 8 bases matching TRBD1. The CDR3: CASSLAGGTGKGEAFF. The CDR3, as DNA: TGTGCCAGCAGCTTGGCGGGGGGGACAGGTAAGGGTGAAGCTTTCTTT.